Sequencing of this TCR beta chain was carried out in a study of shared clonotypes between healthy human individuals. Looking at the study overall: CD4 naive and CD4 memory each took three plates per donor, while CD8 naive took two and CD8 memory one. Study findings and constraints: Rarefaction revealed incomplete sorted-subset sequencing despite large depth.

Into CD45RA+ naive and CD45RA-negative memory subsets, the CD4+ cells were split. This clone appeared once. The antigen is not known. TCRdb's copy holds only in-frame clones and misses some; the assay was immunoSEQ multiplex PCR. Of around 750,000 clones in the sample, around 67% were seen once. The sequenced sample was memory CD4+ T cells sorted from blood. Documented subset: CD45RA-negative fraction. The TCR was taken from a woman in her twenties or thirties in good health.

The CDR3 DNA reads as TGTGCCAGCAGTCTTTCGGGGGACGGGCTCTACGAGCAGTACTTC. It translates to CASSLSGDGLYEQYF. This chain links TRBV2 with TRBJ2-7; tentative D call: TRBD2 (6 bases). V was trimmed by 5 bases and J by 3 bases, leaving 17 bases between them. The germline CDR1 and CDR2 sequences are SNHLY and FYNNEI. The CDR3 totals 15 residues.